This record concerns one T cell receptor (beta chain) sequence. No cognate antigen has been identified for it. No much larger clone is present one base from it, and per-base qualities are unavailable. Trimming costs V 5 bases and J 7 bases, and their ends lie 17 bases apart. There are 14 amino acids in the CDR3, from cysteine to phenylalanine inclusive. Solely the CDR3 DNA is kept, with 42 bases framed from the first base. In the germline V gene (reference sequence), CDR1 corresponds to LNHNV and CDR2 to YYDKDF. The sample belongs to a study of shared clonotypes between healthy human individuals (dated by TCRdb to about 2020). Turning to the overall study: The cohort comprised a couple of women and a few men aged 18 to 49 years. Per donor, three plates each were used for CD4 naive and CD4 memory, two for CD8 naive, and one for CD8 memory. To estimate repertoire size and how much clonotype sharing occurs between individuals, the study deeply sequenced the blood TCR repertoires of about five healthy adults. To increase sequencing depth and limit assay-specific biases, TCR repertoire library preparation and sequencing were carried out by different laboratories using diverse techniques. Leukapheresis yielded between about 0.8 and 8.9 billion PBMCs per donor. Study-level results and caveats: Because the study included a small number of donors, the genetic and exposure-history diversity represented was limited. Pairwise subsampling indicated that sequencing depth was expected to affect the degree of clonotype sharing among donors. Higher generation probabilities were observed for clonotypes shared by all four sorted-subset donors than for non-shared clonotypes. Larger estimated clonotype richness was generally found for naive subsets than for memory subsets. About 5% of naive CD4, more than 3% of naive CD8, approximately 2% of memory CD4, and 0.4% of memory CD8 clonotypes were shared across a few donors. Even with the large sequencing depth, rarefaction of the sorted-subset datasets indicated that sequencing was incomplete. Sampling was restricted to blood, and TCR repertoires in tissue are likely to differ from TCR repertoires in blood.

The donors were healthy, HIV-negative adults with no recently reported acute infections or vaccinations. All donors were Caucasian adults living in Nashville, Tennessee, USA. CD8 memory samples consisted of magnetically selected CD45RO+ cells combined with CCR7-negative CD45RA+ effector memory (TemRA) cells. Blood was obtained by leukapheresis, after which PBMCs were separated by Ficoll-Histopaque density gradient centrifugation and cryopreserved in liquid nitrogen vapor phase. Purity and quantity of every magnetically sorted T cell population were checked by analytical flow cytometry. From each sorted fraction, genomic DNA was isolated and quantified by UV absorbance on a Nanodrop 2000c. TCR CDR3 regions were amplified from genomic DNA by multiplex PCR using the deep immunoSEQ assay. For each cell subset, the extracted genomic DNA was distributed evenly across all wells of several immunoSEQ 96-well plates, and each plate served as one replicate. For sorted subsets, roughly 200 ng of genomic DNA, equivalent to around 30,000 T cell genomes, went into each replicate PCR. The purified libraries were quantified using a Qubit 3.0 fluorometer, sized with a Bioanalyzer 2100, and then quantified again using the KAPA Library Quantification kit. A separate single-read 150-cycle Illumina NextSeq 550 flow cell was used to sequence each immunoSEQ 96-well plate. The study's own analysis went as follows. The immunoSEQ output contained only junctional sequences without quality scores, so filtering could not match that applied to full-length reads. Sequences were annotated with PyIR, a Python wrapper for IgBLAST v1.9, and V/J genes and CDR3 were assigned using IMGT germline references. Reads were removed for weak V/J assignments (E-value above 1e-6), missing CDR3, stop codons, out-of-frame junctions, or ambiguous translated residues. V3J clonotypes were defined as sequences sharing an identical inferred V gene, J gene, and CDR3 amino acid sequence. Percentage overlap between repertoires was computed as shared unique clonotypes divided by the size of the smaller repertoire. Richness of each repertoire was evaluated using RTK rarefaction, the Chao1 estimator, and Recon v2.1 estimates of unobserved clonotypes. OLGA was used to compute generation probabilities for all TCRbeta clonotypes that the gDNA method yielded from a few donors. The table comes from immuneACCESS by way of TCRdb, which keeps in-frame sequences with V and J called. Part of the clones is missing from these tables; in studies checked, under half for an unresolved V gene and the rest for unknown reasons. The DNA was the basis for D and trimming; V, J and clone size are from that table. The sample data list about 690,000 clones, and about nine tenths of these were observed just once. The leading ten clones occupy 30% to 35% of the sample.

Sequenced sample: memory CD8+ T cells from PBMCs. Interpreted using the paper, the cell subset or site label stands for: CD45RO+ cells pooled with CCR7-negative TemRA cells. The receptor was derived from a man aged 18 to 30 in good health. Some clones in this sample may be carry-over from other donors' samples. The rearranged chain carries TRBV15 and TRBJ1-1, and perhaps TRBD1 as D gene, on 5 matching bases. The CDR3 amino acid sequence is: CATSGGVAGIEAFF. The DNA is TGTGCCACCAGCGGGGGGGTTGCTGGAATTGAAGCTTTCTTT.